This T cell receptor beta chain was found in a study of CD8 T cells in ankylosing spondylitis. This CDR3 has 13 amino acids. Trimming stripped 2 bases from V and 5 bases from J, with 13 bases between. Germline V lookup: CDR1 SQVTM, CDR2 ANQGSEA. The study, taken as a whole, reports: Reactive arthritis synovial fluid and blood were previously reported to contain some motif variants. Seven to nine highly homologous variants formed a TCR beta motif that appeared characteristic of ankylosing spondylitis blood.

Many counts were recorded for this clonotype. What it binds is not known. One entry per CDR3 protein, called by TCRdb with MiXCR from the 5' RACE reads. The sample consists of about 330,000 distinct CDR3 sequences, approximately 8% of them appearing once. The clonotype comes from a male donor with ankylosing spondylitis. The chain carries TRBV29-1 and TRBJ2-7; the D is unclear. Sequencing was done on a sample of blood, either unsorted or a sorted T cell fraction (not recorded which). The DNA of the CDR3 is TGCAGCGTTGAAAGGGTCGGCATCCACGAGCAGTACTTC. The encoded protein is CSVERVGIHEQYF.